A selection of T cell receptor beta chains follows, all from one sample in a study of blood T cell repertoires in COVID-19. The repertoire was sequenced with immunoSEQ multiplex PCR; TCRdb's copy has only in-frame clones and lacks some. The sample has about 110,000 clones, 75% to 90% seen once. The sequenced material came from peripheral blood. Receptors were obtained from a woman in her fifties or sixties with COVID-19, enrolled during active disease. CDR3s include the opening cysteine and the closing phenylalanine or tryptophan. The order of the fields is J gene, V gene, clone size, D gene, CDR3 protein, CDR3 DNA. D genes are given only for firm matches. A clone size is listed for some rows: how often the clone was seen (once, few, many), or a class if it is expanded.

j_call: TRBJ1-3
v_call: TRBV6-5
clone_size: .
d_call: .
cdr3_aa: CASTHRESGNTIYF
cdr3_nt: TGTGCCAGCACACACAGGGAATCTGGAAACACCATATATTTT

j_call: TRBJ1-2
v_call: TRBV7-6
clone_size: .
d_call: .
cdr3_aa: CASSLGQGLIYGYTF
cdr3_nt: TGTGCCAGCAGCTTAGGCCAGGGATTGATCTATGGCTACACCTTC

j_call: TRBJ1-2
v_call: TRBV29-1
clone_size: .
d_call: .
cdr3_aa: CSVGVGGQSYGYTF
cdr3_nt: TGCAGCGTTGGCGTTGGGGGACAAAGCTATGGCTACACCTTC

j_call: TRBJ1-4
v_call: TRBV3-1/TRBV3-2
clone_size: .
d_call: TRBD1
cdr3_aa: CASRSGQGSEKLFF
cdr3_nt: TGTGCCAGCAGGAGCGGACAGGGGAGTGAAAAACTGTTTTTT

j_call: TRBJ1-5
v_call: TRBV3-1/TRBV3-2
clone_size: .
d_call: .
cdr3_aa: CASSPRLTNQPQHF
cdr3_nt: TGTGCCAGCAGCCCACGACTGACCAATCAGCCCCAGCATTTT

j_call: TRBJ2-1
v_call: TRBV19
clone_size: .
d_call: TRBD2
cdr3_aa: CASSSPISGDEQFF
cdr3_nt: TGTGCCAGTAGTTCCCCCATTAGCGGGGATGAGCAGTTCTTC

j_call: TRBJ1-3
v_call: TRBV29-1
clone_size: .
d_call: .
cdr3_aa: CSVESRRGHCSGNTIYF
cdr3_nt: TGCAGCGTTGAAAGTAGGAGGGGTCATTGCTCTGGAAACACCATATATTTT

j_call: TRBJ2-2
v_call: TRBV4-1
clone_size: .
d_call: .
cdr3_aa: CASSLTSSNTGELFF
cdr3_nt: TGCGCCAGCAGCCTCACTAGCTCCAACACCGGGGAGCTGTTTTTT

j_call: TRBJ1-4
v_call: TRBV5-1
clone_size: once
d_call: .
cdr3_aa: CASSSNSATNEKLFF
cdr3_nt: TGCGCCAGCAGCTCGAACAGTGCAACTAATGAAAAACTGTTTTTT

j_call: TRBJ2-7
v_call: TRBV18
clone_size: .
d_call: .
cdr3_aa: CASSPDRTYEQYF
cdr3_nt: TGTGCCAGCTCACCAGACAGAACCTACGAGCAGTACTTC

j_call: TRBJ2-7
v_call: TRBV23-1
clone_size: .
d_call: TRBD1
cdr3_aa: CASSQWTGLSYEQYF
cdr3_nt: TGCGCCAGCAGTCAATGGACAGGCCTCTCCTACGAGCAGTACTTC

j_call: TRBJ2-3
v_call: TRBV7-9
clone_size: .
d_call: TRBD2
cdr3_aa: CASSSTSGGSTGTDTQYF
cdr3_nt: TGTGCCAGCAGCTCGACTAGCGGGGGGTCCACTGGCACAGATACGCAGTATTTT

j_call: TRBJ1-1
v_call: TRBV5-6
clone_size: .
d_call: .
cdr3_aa: CASSLIDRMNTEAFF
cdr3_nt: TGTGCCAGCAGCTTGATAGACAGGATGAACACTGAAGCTTTCTTT

j_call: TRBJ1-4
v_call: TRBV5-1
clone_size: .
d_call: .
cdr3_aa: CASSLGRGATNEKLFF
cdr3_nt: TGCGCCAGCAGCTTGGGGCGGGGTGCAACTAATGAAAAACTGTTTTTT

j_call: TRBJ1-2
v_call: TRBV3-1/TRBV3-2
clone_size: .
d_call: .
cdr3_aa: CASSQVGAVAGGDYTF
cdr3_nt: TGTGCCAGCAGCCAAGTGGGGGCTGTGGCAGGAGGCGACTACACCTTC

j_call: TRBJ1-1
v_call: TRBV7-3
clone_size: .
d_call: TRBD1
cdr3_aa: CASRLAADTRDRVDEAFF
cdr3_nt: TGTGCCAGCAGACTCGCTGCAGATACCCGGGACAGGGTTGATGAAGCTTTCTTT

j_call: TRBJ2-7
v_call: TRBV9
clone_size: .
d_call: .
cdr3_aa: CASSVAISYEQYF
cdr3_nt: TGTGCCAGCAGCGTAGCAATCTCCTACGAGCAGTACTTC

j_call: TRBJ1-1
v_call: TRBV5-1
clone_size: once
d_call: .
cdr3_aa: CASSPDSMNTEAFF
cdr3_nt: TGCGCCAGCAGCCCAGACAGCATGAACACTGAAGCTTTCTTT

j_call: TRBJ1-5
v_call: TRBV7-2
clone_size: .
d_call: TRBD1
cdr3_aa: CASSWKGARSNQPQHF
cdr3_nt: TGTGCCAGCAGCTGGAAGGGGGCGCGAAGCAATCAGCCCCAGCATTTT

j_call: TRBJ1-1
v_call: TRBV3-1/TRBV3-2
clone_size: once
d_call: .
cdr3_aa: CASSQYRVGNTEAFF
cdr3_nt: TGTGCCAGCAGCCAATACCGGGTCGGGAACACTGAAGCTTTCTTT

j_call: TRBJ2-2
v_call: TRBV7-9
clone_size: .
d_call: .
cdr3_aa: CASSPGHLSNTGELFF
cdr3_nt: TGTGCCAGCAGTCCGGGACACCTTTCGAACACCGGGGAGCTGTTTTTT

j_call: TRBJ1-5
v_call: TRBV6-5
clone_size: .
d_call: TRBD1
cdr3_aa: CASATGGWNQPQHF
cdr3_nt: TGTGCCAGCGCAACAGGGGGTTGGAATCAGCCCCAGCATTTT

j_call: TRBJ2-7
v_call: TRBV27
clone_size: .
d_call: TRBD1
cdr3_aa: CASSSPGQGASYEQYF
cdr3_nt: TGTGCCAGCAGTTCCCCGGGACAGGGGGCGTCCTACGAGCAGTACTTC

j_call: TRBJ1-2
v_call: TRBV4-3
clone_size: .
d_call: .
cdr3_aa: CASSQEAGSLYGCTF
cdr3_nt: TGCGCCAGCAGCCAAGAAGCCGGGAGTCTCTATGGCTGCACCTTC

j_call: TRBJ1-1
v_call: TRBV6-6
clone_size: .
d_call: .
cdr3_aa: CASRPSVGNTEAFF
cdr3_nt: TGTGCCAGCAGGCCGAGCGTGGGGAACACTGAAGCTTTCTTT

j_call: TRBJ2-2
v_call: TRBV5-5
clone_size: .
d_call: TRBD2
cdr3_aa: CASSWSLGGGTGELFF
cdr3_nt: TGTGCCAGCAGCTGGAGCCTCGGGGGGGGCACCGGGGAGCTGTTTTTT

j_call: TRBJ1-3
v_call: TRBV7-9
clone_size: .
d_call: .
cdr3_aa: CASSFLSTASGNTIYF
cdr3_nt: TGTGCCAGCAGCTTCCTCTCGACAGCCTCTGGAAACACCATATATTTT

j_call: TRBJ2-7
v_call: TRBV30
clone_size: .
d_call: TRBD2
cdr3_aa: CAWGTSGGDSYEQYF
cdr3_nt: TGTGCCTGGGGGACTAGCGGGGGGGATTCCTACGAGCAGTACTTC

j_call: TRBJ1-5
v_call: TRBV19
clone_size: .
d_call: TRBD1
cdr3_aa: CASSGPGQGSGNQPQHF
cdr3_nt: TGTGCCAGTAGTGGCCCGGGACAGGGGAGCGGCAATCAGCCCCAGCATTTT

j_call: TRBJ1-2
v_call: TRBV27
clone_size: .
d_call: TRBD1
cdr3_aa: CASSPTVTGGYGYTF
cdr3_nt: TGTGCCAGCAGTCCCACCGTCACAGGGGGATATGGCTACACCTTC

j_call: TRBJ1-2
v_call: TRBV19
clone_size: few
d_call: TRBD1
cdr3_aa: CASSNEDRVYGYTF
cdr3_nt: TGTGCCAGTAGTAACGAGGACAGGGTCTATGGCTACACCTTC

j_call: TRBJ2-7
v_call: TRBV7-6
clone_size: .
d_call: TRBD2
cdr3_aa: CASSLTTSGGLGEQYF
cdr3_nt: TGTGCCAGCAGCTTAACCACTAGCGGGGGACTGGGGGAGCAGTACTTC

j_call: TRBJ1-1
v_call: TRBV28
clone_size: .
d_call: .
cdr3_aa: CASSTGEGTEAFF
cdr3_nt: TGTGCCAGCAGTACCGGGGAGGGCACTGAAGCTTTCTTT

j_call: TRBJ2-5
v_call: TRBV4-1
clone_size: .
d_call: .
cdr3_aa: CASSQNPSLAGAQYF
cdr3_nt: TGCGCCAGCAGCCAAAACCCTTCCCTGGCAGGGGCCCAGTACTTC

j_call: TRBJ2-1
v_call: TRBV24-1
clone_size: .
d_call: .
cdr3_aa: CATSGSLGTYNEQFF
cdr3_nt: TGTGCCACCAGTGGTTCTCTAGGTACCTACAATGAGCAGTTCTTC

j_call: TRBJ1-1
v_call: TRBV9
clone_size: .
d_call: TRBD1
cdr3_aa: CASSATLLTGANTEAFF
cdr3_nt: TGTGCCAGCAGCGCGACACTTCTTACAGGGGCTAACACTGAAGCTTTCTTT

j_call: TRBJ1-2
v_call: TRBV5-4
clone_size: .
d_call: .
cdr3_aa: CASSPKGVGHGYTF
cdr3_nt: TGTGCCAGCAGCCCTAAGGGGGTTGGCCATGGCTACACCTTC

j_call: TRBJ1-1
v_call: TRBV19
clone_size: .
d_call: .
cdr3_aa: CASSISGVPMNTEAFF
cdr3_nt: TGTGCCAGTAGTATTTCGGGGGTACCTATGAACACTGAAGCTTTCTTT

j_call: TRBJ1-1
v_call: TRBV5-8
clone_size: once
d_call: .
cdr3_aa: CASSWTRENTEAFF
cdr3_nt: TGTGCCAGCAGCTGGACCAGGGAGAACACTGAAGCTTTCTTT

j_call: TRBJ1-1
v_call: TRBV5-1
clone_size: .
d_call: TRBD1
cdr3_aa: CASSLSGGNTEAFF
cdr3_nt: TGCGCCAGCAGCTTATCAGGGGGCAACACTGAAGCTTTCTTT

j_call: TRBJ1-5
v_call: TRBV12-3/TRBV12-4
clone_size: .
d_call: .
cdr3_aa: CASGDRDNQPQHF
cdr3_nt: TGTGCCAGCGGTGACAGAGACAATCAGCCCCAGCATTTT

j_call: TRBJ1-2
v_call: TRBV25-1
clone_size: .
d_call: .
cdr3_aa: CASKAAHLDYGYTF
cdr3_nt: TGTGCCAGCAAGGCGGCTCACCTAGACTATGGCTACACCTTC

j_call: TRBJ1-4
v_call: TRBV19
clone_size: .
d_call: .
cdr3_aa: CASSMALGGEKLFF
cdr3_nt: TGTGCCAGTAGTATGGCCCTCGGCGGTGAAAAACTGTTTTTT

j_call: TRBJ2-3
v_call: TRBV9
clone_size: once
d_call: .
cdr3_aa: CASSVELRGTDTQYF
cdr3_nt: TGTGCCAGCAGCGTAGAATTGCGGGGAACAGATACGCAGTATTTT

j_call: TRBJ1-1
v_call: TRBV7-2
clone_size: .
d_call: .
cdr3_aa: CASSLSDGRKAFF
cdr3_nt: TGTGCCAGCAGCTTAAGCGATGGCCGGAAAGCTTTCTTT

j_call: TRBJ2-3
v_call: TRBV7-3
clone_size: .
d_call: TRBD2
cdr3_aa: CASSLTERGGTDTQYF
cdr3_nt: TGTGCCAGCAGCTTAACGGAGCGGGGAGGCACAGATACGCAGTATTTT

j_call: TRBJ2-1
v_call: TRBV20-1
clone_size: .
d_call: TRBD2
cdr3_aa: CSASPGRGGFGDEQFF
cdr3_nt: TGCAGTGCTAGTCCAGGGCGGGGGGGCTTTGGCGATGAGCAGTTCTTC

j_call: TRBJ2-1
v_call: TRBV9
clone_size: .
d_call: .
cdr3_aa: CASSVPMVAPSYNEQFF
cdr3_nt: TGTGCCAGCAGCGTTCCCATGGTAGCTCCCTCCTACAATGAGCAGTTCTTC

j_call: TRBJ1-1
v_call: TRBV3-1/TRBV3-2
clone_size: .
d_call: .
cdr3_aa: CASSPSPAGMNTEAFF
cdr3_nt: TGTGCCAGCAGCCCCTCCCCCGCAGGGATGAACACTGAAGCTTTCTTT

j_call: TRBJ2-1
v_call: TRBV4-2
clone_size: .
d_call: TRBD2
cdr3_aa: CASSQQGLAGASYNEQFF
cdr3_nt: TGTGCCAGCAGCCAACAGGGACTAGCGGGGGCCTCCTACAATGAGCAGTTCTTC

j_call: TRBJ2-2
v_call: TRBV10-3
clone_size: .
d_call: .
cdr3_aa: CAIRSGGVNGELFF
cdr3_nt: TGTGCCATCAGGAGTGGCGGGGTTAACGGGGAGCTGTTTTTT

j_call: TRBJ2-5
v_call: TRBV5-1
clone_size: .
d_call: TRBD2
cdr3_aa: CASSLVPSGQQETQYF
cdr3_nt: TGCGCCAGCAGCTTGGTACCTAGCGGCCAACAAGAGACCCAGTACTTC

j_call: TRBJ2-1
v_call: TRBV24-1
clone_size: .
d_call: TRBD2
cdr3_aa: CATSDSSGTSYSYNEQFF
cdr3_nt: TGTGCCACCAGTGACAGCAGCGGGACTAGCTATTCCTACAATGAGCAGTTCTTC